A selection of T cell receptor beta chains follows, all from one sample in a study of radiotherapy plus CTLA-4 blockade in lung cancer. Only in-frame clones appear in the TCRdb table, and some are missing; sequencing was by immunoSEQ multiplex PCR. The sample lists roughly 110,000 clones; more than 70% were seen once. The sequences come from peripheral blood, collected from a patient treated with radiotherapy plus ipilimumab. The receptors derive from a human donor with non-small cell lung cancer that progressed on radiotherapy plus ipilimumab. Some clones in this sample may be carry-over from other donors' samples. Both conserved end residues are part of each CDR3. Fields, in order: D gene, V gene, clone size, J gene, CDR3 DNA, CDR3 protein. A D gene is named only where the DNA matches it firmly. Clone sizes are given selectively: once, few, many, or a class where the clone is expanded.

D: .; V: TRBV5-4; size: .; J: TRBJ2-1; DNA: TGTGCCAGCACCCCCGGACAGCTATACAATGAGCAGTTCTTC; CDR3: CASTPGQLYNEQFF
D: TRBD1; V: TRBV4-3; size: .; J: TRBJ1-4; DNA: TGCGCCAGCAGCCAAGATGCCCAGGGGGCAACTAATGAAAAACTGTTTTTT; CDR3: CASSQDAQGATNEKLFF
D: TRBD2; V: TRBV7-3; size: .; J: TRBJ2-2; DNA: TGTGCCAGCAGCTATAGCGGGGACCCCGGGGAGCTGTTTTTT; CDR3: CASSYSGDPGELFF
D: .; V: TRBV5-1; size: once; J: TRBJ1-2; DNA: TGCGCCAGCAGCTTGGGTAACGGCTACACCTTC; CDR3: CASSLGNGYTF
D: .; V: TRBV9; size: once; J: TRBJ1-3; DNA: TGTGCCAGCAGCGTGCAGGCAGCCATGTCTGGAAACACCATATATTTT; CDR3: CASSVQAAMSGNTIYF
D: TRBD2; V: TRBV5-1; size: .; J: TRBJ2-7; DNA: TGCGCCAGCAGCTTCGGGACTAGCGGGAGCTCCTACGAGCAGTACTTC; CDR3: CASSFGTSGSSYEQYF
D: TRBD1; V: TRBV7-9; size: once; J: TRBJ2-1; DNA: TGTGCCAGCAGCTTTGGGACAGGGGACGATGAGCAGTTCTTC; CDR3: CASSFGTGDDEQFF
D: .; V: TRBV2; size: .; J: TRBJ1-6; DNA: TGTGCCAGCAGTGTAGGTAGAAATAATTCACCCCTCCACTTT; CDR3: CASSVGRNNSPLHF
D: .; V: TRBV10-3; size: .; J: TRBJ1-1; DNA: TGTGCCATCAGTGAATCTATGAACACTGAAGCTTTCTTT; CDR3: CAISESMNTEAFF
D: .; V: TRBV10-3; size: .; J: TRBJ2-2; DNA: TGTGCCATCAGTGCAAACTCGAACACCGGGGAGCTGTTTTTT; CDR3: CAISANSNTGELFF
D: .; V: TRBV5-4; size: .; J: TRBJ1-6; DNA: TGTGCCAGCAGCTTGGTGGGTTCACCCCTCCACTTT; CDR3: CASSLVGSPLHF
D: .; V: TRBV28; size: .; J: TRBJ1-4; DNA: TGTGCCAGCAGTTCCCCGGGGGCAACTAATGAAAAACTGTTTTTT; CDR3: CASSSPGATNEKLFF
D: TRBD2; V: TRBV13; size: .; J: TRBJ2-7; DNA: TGTGCCAGCAGCCATGAGGGACTAGCGGGGGTACAAGGATCCTACGAGCAGTACTTC; CDR3: CASSHEGLAGVQGSYEQYF
D: .; V: TRBV4-3; size: once; J: TRBJ1-2; DNA: TGCGCCAGCAGCCAAGAGGTAGGACAGAAGCCCGGCTACACCTTC; CDR3: CASSQEVGQKPGYTF